Listed below are T cell receptor beta chains from one sample, sequenced in a study of tumor-infiltrating lymphocytes in primary liver carcinoma. TCRdb re-called the multiplex PCR reads with MiXCR, one entry per CDR3 protein. The sample has around 88,000 distinct CDR3 sequences, less than 70% seen once; the top ten hold around 25%. Sequencing was done on a sample of tumor-adjacent normal liver tissue. The origin of the receptors is a middle-aged man with primary liver carcinoma and hepatitis B virus infection. The CDR3 runs from the conserved cysteine through the conserved F or W. A D gene is named only where the DNA matches it firmly. Clone size is shown for a subset of rows, as once, few, many or a class of expanded clone.

clone_size	d_call	v_call	j_call	cdr3_nt	cdr3_aa
NA	TRBD2	TRBV5-4	TRBJ2-1	TGTGTCAACAGCCCCGAAGCGGGAACAAGCTCCTACAATGAGCAGTTCTTC	CVNSPEAGTSSYNEQFF
many	NA	TRBV6-5	TRBJ2-5	TGTGCCAGCTCTCAAGGAAGCCAGGGAGGAGACCAGTACTTC	CASSQGSQGGDQYF
NA	NA	TRBV11-2	TRBJ2-2	TGTGCCAGTAGCATAGAGTTTATCGGGGAGCTGTTTTTT	CASSIEFIGELFF
few	TRBD1	TRBV6-1	TRBJ2-7	TGTGCCAGCAGAATATCGACAGGGGATTACGAGCAGTACTTC	CASRISTGDYEQYF
few	TRBD2	TRBV28	TRBJ2-5	TGTGCCAGCAGTTTATGGGTAGCGGGAGGAAACCAAGAGACCCAGTACTTC	CASSLWVAGGNQETQYF
many	NA	TRBV6-6	TRBJ2-2	TGTGCCAGCAGTTACTTGAACACCGGGGAGCTGTTTTTT	CASSYLNTGELFF
NA	TRBD1	TRBV11-2	TRBJ2-2	TGTGCCAGCAGTTTTGATCGGGACAGGGTCGGCACCGAGGAACTGTTTTTT	CASSFDRDRVGTEELFF
NA	NA	TRBV11-2	TRBJ2-1	TGTGTCAGCAGCGTCGACAGGCCCTCCTACAATGAGCAGTCCTTC	CVSSVDRPSYNEQSF
many	TRBD1	TRBV11-2	TRBJ2-7	TGTGCCAGCAGCTTACGATGGACAGGGGAAAACGAGCAGTACTTC	CASSLRWTGENEQYF
many	NA	TRBV29-1	TRBJ2-3	TGCAGCGTCCAGGACGGGTCTGGCACAGATACGCAGTATTTT	CSVQDGSGTDTQYF
few	NA	TRBV7-9	TRBJ1-2	TGTGCCAGCAGCTTCGACGCGAACTATGGCTACACCTTC	CASSFDANYGYTF
NA	TRBD1	TRBV11-2	TRBJ2-2	TGTACCAGCAACTTTGATCGGGACAGGGTCGGCACTGGGGAGCTGTTTTTT	CTSNFDRDRVGTGELFF
few	NA	TRBV7-9	TRBJ1-4	TGTGCCAGCATCTCAGGGGTGACAATTGTTAATGAAAAACTGTTTTTT	CASISGVTIVNEKLFF
NA	TRBD2	TRBV7-9	TRBJ2-1	TGTGTCAACAGACCCTCTAGCGGGCCCGCCTACAATGAGCAGTTCTTC	CVNRPSSGPAYNEQFF
many	NA	TRBV10-3	TRBJ1-5	TGTGCCATCAGTGATGGGGGGCCCCAGCATTTT	CAISDGGPQHF
NA	NA	TRBV29-1	TRBJ1-1	NA	CSVVGDGTKASF
many	NA	TRBV29-1	TRBJ2-3	TGCAGCGTTGAAGGGGGGTTCTCGGTTACAGATACGCAGTATTTT	CSVEGGFSVTDTQYF
NA	NA	TRBV6-5	TRBJ2-2	TGTGCCAGCAGTAGGGAGCAGAACATCAGGGAGCTGTTTTTT	CASSREQNIRELFF
NA	NA	TRBV12-3/TRBV12-4	TRBJ2-7	TGTGCCAGCAGTTTATCGACTGGCGGGATGTACGAGCTGTACTTC	CASSLSTGGMYELYF
once	NA	TRBV29-1	TRBJ1-1	TGCAGCCTACAGGGATTAGGGGGCACTGAAGCTTTCTTT	CSLQGLGGTEAFF
NA	NA	TRBV11-2	TRBJ1-4	TGTGCCAGTAGCTTAGAGGCTAGTGACGAAAAACTGTTTTTT	CASSLEASDEKLFF
many	NA	TRBV6-1	TRBJ2-7	TGTGCCAGCAGTCCCTATCCCGAGCAGTACTTC	CASSPYPEQYF
NA	NA	TRBV7-8	TRBJ2-3	TGTGCCAGCAGTTCAGCAGTGGGAGTCCCCGCCCAGTATTTT	CASSSAVGVPAQYF
NA	TRBD2	TRBV29-1	TRBJ2-7	TGCAGCGTTGGAGACCTAGCGGAAGTCTCCGAGCAGTACTTC	CSVGDLAEVSEQYF
few	NA	TRBV6-5	TRBJ2-5	TGTGCCAGCAGTTACTCGTGGGTCAGGGGGGGAGGGGATGGGACCCAGTACTTC	CASSYSWVRGGGDGTQYF
NA	NA	TRBV28	TRBJ2-7	TGTGCCAGCAGTCCGGCGGAATACGAGCAGTACTTC	CASSPAEYEQYF
NA	NA	TRBV11-2	TRBJ1-1	TGTGCCAGCAGCTATAGTCAGCCGGGGGCTGGGAGCACTGAAGCTTCCTTT	CASSYSQPGAGSTEASF
many	TRBD2	TRBV12-3/TRBV12-4	TRBJ2-1	TGTGCCAGCAGTTCCGTAGCGGGAGGGTCCTACAATGAGCAGTTCTTC	CASSSVAGGSYNEQFF